This T cell receptor beta chain was captured in a study of blood T cell repertoires in COVID-19. Study-wide context: Italy, Spain and the United States were the sources of the convalescent and acute COVID-19 samples. T cells, B-cell-depleted T cells, or PBMCs provided the cDNA or gDNA that served as material.

Germline V gives CDR1 SNHLY, CDR2 FYNNEI. The CDR3 consists of 13 residues. Unmatched junction bases numbered 0, after V lost 6 bases and J lost 2 bases. Seattle-derived patients entered the study during active infection and were followed longitudinally. In the study's own analysis: Amplification of reference gene primers was used by the study to estimate nucleated cell counts. Sequencing used immunoSEQ multiplex PCR; TCRdb keeps in-frame clones, though not all of them. That table gives V, J and clone size, and the DNA gave D and trimming. The data hold about 480,000 clones, with roughly nine tenths observed a single time.

The sequencing input was peripheral blood. The source of this sequence is a man in his late teens or twenties with COVID-19, enrolled during active disease. This sequence joins TRBV2 and TRBJ1-5, with 8 bases matching TRBD1. The CDR3 DNA is TGTGCCAGCAGGGGACAGGGCAATCAGCCCCAGCATTTT. Its protein product is CASRGQGNQPQHF.